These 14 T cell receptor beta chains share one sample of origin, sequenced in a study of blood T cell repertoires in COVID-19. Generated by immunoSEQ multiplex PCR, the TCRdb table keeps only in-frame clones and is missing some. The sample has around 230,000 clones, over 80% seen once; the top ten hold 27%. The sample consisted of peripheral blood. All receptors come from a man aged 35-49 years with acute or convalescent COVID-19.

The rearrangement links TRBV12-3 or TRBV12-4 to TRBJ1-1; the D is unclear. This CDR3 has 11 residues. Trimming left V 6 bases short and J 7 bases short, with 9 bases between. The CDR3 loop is CASRKLVEAFF. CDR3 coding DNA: TGTGCCAGCAGGAAACTAGTTGAAGCTTTCTTT.

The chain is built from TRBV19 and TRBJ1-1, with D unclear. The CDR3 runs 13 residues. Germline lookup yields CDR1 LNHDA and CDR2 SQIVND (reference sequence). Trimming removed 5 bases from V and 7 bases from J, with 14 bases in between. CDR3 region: CASSLDPGGEAFF. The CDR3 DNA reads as TGTGCCAGTAGTCTCGACCCTGGCGGTGAAGCTTTCTTT.

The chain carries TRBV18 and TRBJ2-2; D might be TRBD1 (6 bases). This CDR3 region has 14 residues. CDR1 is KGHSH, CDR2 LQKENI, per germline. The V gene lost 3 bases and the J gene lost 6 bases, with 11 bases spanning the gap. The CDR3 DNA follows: TGTGCCAGCTCACCCAACAGGGACGCCGGGGAGCTGTTTTTT. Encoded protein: CASSPNRDAGELFF.

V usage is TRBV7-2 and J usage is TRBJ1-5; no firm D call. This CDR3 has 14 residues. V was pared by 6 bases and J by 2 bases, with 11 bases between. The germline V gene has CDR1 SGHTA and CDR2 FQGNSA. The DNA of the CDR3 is TGTGCCAGCAGGCCGGACGGGGGCAATCAGCCCCAGCATTTT. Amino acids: CASRPDGGNQPQHF.

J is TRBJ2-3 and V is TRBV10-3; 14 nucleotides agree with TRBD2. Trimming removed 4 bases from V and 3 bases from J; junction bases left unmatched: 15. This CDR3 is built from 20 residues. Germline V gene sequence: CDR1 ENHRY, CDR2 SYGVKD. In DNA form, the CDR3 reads TGTGCCATCAGTGGGAGTGGGGGGACTAGCGGGAGAGTTGGAACAGATACGCAGTATTTT. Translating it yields CAISGSGGTSGRVGTDTQYF.

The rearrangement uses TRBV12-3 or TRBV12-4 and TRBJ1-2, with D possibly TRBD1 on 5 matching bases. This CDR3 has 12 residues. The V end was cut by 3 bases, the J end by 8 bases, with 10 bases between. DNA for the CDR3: TGTGCCAGCAGTTTCTGGGGCGACGGCTACACCTTC. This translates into CASSFWGDGYTF.

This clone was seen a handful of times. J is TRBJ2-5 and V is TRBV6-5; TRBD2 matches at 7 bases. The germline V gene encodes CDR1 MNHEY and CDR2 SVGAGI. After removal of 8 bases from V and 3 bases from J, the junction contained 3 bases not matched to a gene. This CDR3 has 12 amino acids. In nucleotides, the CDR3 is TGTGCCAGCGGGACTACCGAAGAGACCCAGTACTTC. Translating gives CASGTTEETQYF.

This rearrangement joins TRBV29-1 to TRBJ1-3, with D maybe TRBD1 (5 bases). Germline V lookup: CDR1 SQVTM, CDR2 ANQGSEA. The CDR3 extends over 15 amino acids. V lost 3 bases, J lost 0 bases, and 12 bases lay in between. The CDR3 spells CSVDVEGSSGNTIYF. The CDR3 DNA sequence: TGCAGCGTTGACGTGGAGGGGAGCTCTGGAAACACCATATATTTT.

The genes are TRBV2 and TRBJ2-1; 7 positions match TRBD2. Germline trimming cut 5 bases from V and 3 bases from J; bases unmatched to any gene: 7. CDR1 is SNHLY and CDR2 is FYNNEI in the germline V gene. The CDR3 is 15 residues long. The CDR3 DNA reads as TGTGCCAGCAGTACCCGCGGGGGACGCTACAATGAGCAGTTCTTC. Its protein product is CASSTRGGRYNEQFF.

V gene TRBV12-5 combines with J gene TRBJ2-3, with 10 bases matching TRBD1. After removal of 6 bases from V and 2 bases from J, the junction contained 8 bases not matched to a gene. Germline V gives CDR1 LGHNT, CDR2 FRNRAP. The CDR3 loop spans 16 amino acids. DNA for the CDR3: TGTGCTAGTGGGCCCCCGACAGGGGGCCTCACAGATACGCAGTATTTT. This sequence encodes CASGPPTGGLTDTQYF.

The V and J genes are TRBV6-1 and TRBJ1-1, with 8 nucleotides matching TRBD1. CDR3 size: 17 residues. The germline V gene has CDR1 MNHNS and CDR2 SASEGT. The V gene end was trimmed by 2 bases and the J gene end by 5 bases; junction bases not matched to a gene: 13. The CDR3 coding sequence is TGTGCCAGCAGTGAATCCGTCAGGACAGGGTTTGGGACTGAAGCTTTCTTT. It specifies CASSESVRTGFGTEAFF.

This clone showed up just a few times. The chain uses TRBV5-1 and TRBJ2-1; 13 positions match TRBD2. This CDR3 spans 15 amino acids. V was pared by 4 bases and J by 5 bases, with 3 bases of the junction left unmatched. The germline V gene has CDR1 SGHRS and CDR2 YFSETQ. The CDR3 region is CASSALAGGDNEQFF. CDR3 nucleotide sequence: TGCGCCAGCAGCGCACTAGCGGGAGGGGACAATGAGCAGTTCTTC.

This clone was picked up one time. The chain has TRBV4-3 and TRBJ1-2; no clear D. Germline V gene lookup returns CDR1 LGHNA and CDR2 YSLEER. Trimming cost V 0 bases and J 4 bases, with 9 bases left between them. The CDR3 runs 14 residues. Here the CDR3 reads CASSQDWRSYGYTF. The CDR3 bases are TGCGCCAGCAGCCAAGATTGGCGGTCCTATGGCTACACCTTC.

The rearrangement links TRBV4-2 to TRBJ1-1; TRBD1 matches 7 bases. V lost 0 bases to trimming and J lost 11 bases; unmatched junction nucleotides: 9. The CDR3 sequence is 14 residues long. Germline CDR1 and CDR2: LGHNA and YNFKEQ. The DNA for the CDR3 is TGTGCCAGCAGCCAAGATCTCGGGGACAGAGTCGCTTTCTTT. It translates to CASSQDLGDRVAFF.